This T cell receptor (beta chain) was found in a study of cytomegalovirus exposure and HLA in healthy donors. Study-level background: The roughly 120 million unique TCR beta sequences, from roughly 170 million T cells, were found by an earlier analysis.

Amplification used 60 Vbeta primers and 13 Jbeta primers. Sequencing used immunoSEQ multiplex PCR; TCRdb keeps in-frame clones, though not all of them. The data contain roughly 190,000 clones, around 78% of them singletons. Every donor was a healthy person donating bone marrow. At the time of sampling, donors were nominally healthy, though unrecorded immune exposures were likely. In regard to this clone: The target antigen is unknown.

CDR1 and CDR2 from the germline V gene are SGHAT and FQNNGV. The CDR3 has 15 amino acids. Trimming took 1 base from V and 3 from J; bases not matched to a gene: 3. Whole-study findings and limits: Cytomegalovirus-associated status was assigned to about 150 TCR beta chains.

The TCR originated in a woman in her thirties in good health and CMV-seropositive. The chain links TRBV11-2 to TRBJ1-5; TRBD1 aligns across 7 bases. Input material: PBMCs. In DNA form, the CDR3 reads TGTGCCAGCAGCTTAGGAGGGACAGCCAATCAGCCCCAGCATTTT. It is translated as CASSLGGTANQPQHF.